This paragraph covers one T cell receptor (beta chain) sequence. Trimming took 0 bases from V and 0 from J; bases not matched to a gene: 11. CDR1 is LGHNA, CDR2 YNFKEQ, per germline. The CDR3 is 21 amino acids. The data derive from a study of cytomegalovirus exposure and HLA in healthy donors. Primers: 60 Vbeta forward and 13 Jbeta reverse. Assay: immunoSEQ multiplex PCR; the TCRdb copy retains only in-frame clones and omits some. The sample gives fewer than 120,000 clones, about 80% of which show up once; less than 3% is in the top ten. This chain joins TRBV4-2 and TRBJ2-1, with 13 bases matching TRBD2. This TCR came from a woman in her fifties or sixties in good health and CMV-seropositive. The sample was PBMCs. The CDR3 here is CASSQERTSGRAWSSYNEQFF. CDR3 coding DNA: TGTGCCAGCAGCCAAGAGCGGACTAGCGGGAGAGCTTGGAGCTCCTACAATGAGCAGTTCTTC.